These 27 T cell receptor beta chains share one sample of origin, sequenced in a study of blood T cells in healthy people across ages. The use of a sample-barcoded 5' primer and a J-beta primer mix characterized a second PCR of roughly 6 to 11 cycles. TCRdb passed the 5' RACE reads through MiXCR, listing each CDR3 protein once. This table holds 850,000 to 1,100,000 distinct CDR3 sequences, around two fifths found once. The sequencing input was blood. The receptors were sampled from a young man in good health.

The V call is TRBV5-1, the J call TRBJ2-3; a weak D match, TRBD2 (6 bases). Trimming took 1 base from V and 4 from J, leaving 13 bases between them. This CDR3 region has 15 residues. Germline V CDR1 and CDR2: SGHRS, YFSETQ. The CDR3 loop is CASSLKEWGADTQYF. The CDR3 DNA reads as TGCGCCAGCAGCTTGAAGGAGTGGGGGGCAGATACGCAGTATTTT.

This clonotype has a count of ten or more. A junction end diverges from the germline sequence, so it may reflect a read error. The chain combines TRBV5-1 with TRBJ1-1; no clear D gene. CDR3 length: 13 amino acids. Per germline, CDR1 SGHRS and CDR2 YFSETQ. The chain's CDR3 is CASSLQQNTEAFF. The CDR3 DNA is TGTGCCAGCAGTTTACAACAGAACACTGAAGCTTTCTTT.

V gene TRBV7-9 combines with J gene TRBJ2-3; 10 bases match TRBD2. The J segment lost 0 bases and the V segment lost 1 base, leaving 16 bases of the junction unmatched. CDR1 is SEHNR, CDR2 FQNEAQ, per germline (reference sequence). This CDR3 is built from 21 residues. In nucleotides, the CDR3 is TGTGCCAGCAGCTTAGGGTTACTAGCGGGGACTGTGGCGATTAGCACAGATACGCAGTATTTT. It translates to CASSLGLLAGTVAISTDTQYF.

The chain is built from TRBV10-3 and TRBJ1-5; D is unclear. Trimming stripped 8 bases from V and 0 bases from J, with 11 bases between. CDR3 length: 14 amino acids. Germline V gives CDR1 ENHRY, CDR2 SYGVKD. The CDR3 DNA sequence: TGTGCCATCCGGACCGGGGATAGCAATCAGCCCCAGCATTTT. Translating gives CAIRTGDSNQPQHF.

This clonotype appeared many times. One end of the junction fails to match germline, which may point to a read error. The V and J genes are TRBV5-1 and TRBJ2-3, with D hard to call. Germline loops: CDR1 SGHRS, CDR2 YFSETQ. The CDR3 sequence is 14 residues long. CDR3 sequence (DNA): TGTGCCAGCAGCTTAGGTCAGGCAACAGATACGCAGTATTTT. This gives the protein CASSLGQATDTQYF. Looking up the rest from reference TRBV5-1 and TRBJ2-3 gives the full variable domain: KAGVTQTPRYLIKTRGQQVTLSCSPISGHRSVSWYQQTPGQGLQFLFEYFSETQRNKGNFPGRFSGRQFSNSRSEMNVSTLELGDSALYLCASSLGQATDTQYFGPGTRLTVL.

This clonotype was observed a handful of times. This CDR3 reads CSAHSTRNSPLHF. The CDR3 DNA reads TGCAGTGCCCATTCAACCCGGAATTCACCCCTCCACTTT. The chain has TRBV20-1 and TRBJ1-6; D unresolved. The CDR3 runs 13 residues. Germline CDR1 is DFQATT and CDR2 is SNEGSKA (reference sequence). V was shortened by 6 bases and J by 7 bases, with 13 bases between the two germline ends.

The count of this clonotype is one. The chain carries TRBV29-1 and TRBJ2-7; D may match TRBD1 or TRBD2 (5 bases each). The end of the DNA aligns better with TRBJ2-5, so the J call may be wrong. The CDR3 extends over 15 amino acids. The germline CDR1 and CDR2 sequences are SQVTM and ANQGSEA. The CDR3 reads CSVGGGTNLQETQYF. CDR3 bases: TGCAGCGTTGGGGGTGGGACCAACCTCCAAGAGACCCAGTACTTC.

This clonotype has a handful of counts. The rearrangement joins TRBV2 to TRBJ2-5; D not certain. CDR1 and CDR2 from the germline V gene are SNHLY and FYNNEI. The CDR3 sequence is 14 residues long. V was trimmed by 6 bases and J by 0 bases, leaving 11 bases between them. CDR3 nucleotide sequence: TGTGCCAGCAGGGCCCTTCTGTACCAAGAGACCCAGTACTTC. As protein: CASRALLYQETQYF.

V usage is TRBV7-2 and J usage is TRBJ1-2; D gene uncertain. Germline CDR1 reads SGHTA; CDR2 reads FQGNSA. Deletions cut 5 bases from V and 8 bases from J, with 15 bases between. The length of the CDR3 is 13 residues. The DNA of the CDR3 is TGTGCCAGCAGCCCCCAGGTCGGGTTAGGCTACACCTTC. It yields the protein CASSPQVGLGYTF.

Notes on this clonotype: A much larger clone is a single base away; this may be a read error. V and J are TRBV10-3 and TRBJ2-1, with TRBD2 matching over 11 bases. The assigned J gene may be wrong: the sequence end matches TRBJ2-7 better. This CDR3 is 15 amino acids long. Germline V gene data show CDR1 as ENHRY and CDR2 as SYGVKD. The CDR3 region is CAISDRGTSGNEQYF. CDR3 DNA: TGTGCCATCAGTGACCGTGGGACTAGCGGAAATGAGCAGTACTTC.

The CDR3 DNA reads TGTGCCAGCAGTTTAAGCCGAACAGGGGTAGGCACTGAAGCTTTCTTT. Translated: CASSLSRTGVGTEAFF. V and J are TRBV28 and TRBJ1-1, with 7 bases identical to TRBD1. The CDR3 length is 16 residues. Germline V lookup: CDR1 MDHEN, CDR2 SYDVKM. V gave up 2 bases and J gave up 4 bases; unmatched junction bases: 10.

This chain connects TRBV13 to TRBJ1-5; no firm D call. Between the trimmed V and J ends, which lost 0 bases and 3 bases, there was a span of 9 bases. Germline CDR1 is PRHDT and CDR2 is FYEKMQ (reference sequence). This CDR3 region has 15 residues. CDR3 amino acids: CASSLGRQVNQPQHF. CDR3 bases: TGTGCCAGCAGCTTAGGCCGGCAGGTCAATCAGCCCCAGCATTTT.

This clonotype came up a few times. The chain employs TRBV7-2 and TRBJ1-1; the D gene is possibly TRBD1 (5 bases). Germline V CDR1 and CDR2: SGHTA, FQGNSA. The CDR3 runs to 11 residues. The V end lost 0 bases, the J end lost 11 bases, and 7 bases lay between the germline ends. CDR3 nucleotide sequence: TGTGCCAGCAGCTTAGCGGGACTGGCTTTCTTT. Amino acid sequence: CASSLAGLAFF.

The chain combines TRBV7-9 with TRBJ1-2; D is undetermined. Trimming removed 4 bases at V and 2 bases at J, with 11 bases between. CDR3 size: 14 residues. CDR1 and CDR2 from the germline V gene are SEHNR and FQNEAQ (reference sequence). CDR3 DNA: TGTGCCAGCAGCTCCGGACTGTTAAACTATGGCTACACCTTC. This sequence encodes CASSSGLLNYGYTF.

The chain combines TRBV5-1 with TRBJ2-5; D unresolved. Trimming took 7 bases from V and 0 from J, leaving 10 bases between them. CDR3 length equals 13 residues. Germline lookup yields CDR1 SGHRS and CDR2 YFSETQ. The DNA for the CDR3 is TGCGCCAGCGCCAAACTCAACCAAGAGACCCAGTACTTC. Protein: CASAKLNQETQYF.

The V and J genes are TRBV12-3 or TRBV12-4 and TRBJ1-6, with D possibly TRBD1 on 5 matching bases. V was pared by 8 bases and J by 6 bases, with 14 bases between. The length of the CDR3 is 14 residues. This chain's CDR3 is CASCWDWGNSPLHF. The DNA of the CDR3 is TGTGCCAGCTGCTGGGACTGGGGTAATTCACCCCTCCACTTT.

J is TRBJ2-7 and V is TRBV20-1; D might be TRBD2 (6 bases). Trimming cost V 3 bases and J 7 bases, with 13 bases left between them. The CDR3 runs to 12 residues. Germline V CDR1 and CDR2: DFQATT, SNEGSKA (reference sequence). The CDR3 DNA reads TGCAGTGCTAGGGGGGGACCGAATGAGCAGTACTTC. It is translated as CSARGGPNEQYF.

A single count supports this clonotype. The V and J genes are TRBV20-1 and TRBJ2-5; 8 nucleotides match TRBD2. The J call may be incorrect, as the DNA end agrees better with TRBJ2-1. CDR3 length: 15 amino acids. Looked up from germline, CDR1 is DFQATT and CDR2 is SNEGSKA (reference sequence). The CDR3: CSASPPGLEGETQFF. The CDR3 bases are TGCAGTGCTAGTCCCCCGGGACTAGAGGGGGAGACCCAGTTCTTC.

This clonotype was detected a few times. V and J are TRBV12-3 or TRBV12-4 and TRBJ2-3; 10 bases fit TRBD2. V was pared by 7 bases and J by 0 bases, with 7 bases of the junction left unmatched. CDR3 size: 16 residues. The CDR3 spells CASTNPSGGSTDTQYF. In nucleotides, the CDR3 is TGTGCCAGCACCAACCCTAGCGGGGGCAGCACAGATACGCAGTATTTT.

This clonotype turned up a few times. V and J are TRBV11-2 and TRBJ1-1; 10 bases match TRBD1. The CDR3 totals 22 residues. The germline gives CDR1 SGHAT, CDR2 FQNNGV. V dropped 3 bases and J dropped 0; count of bases not matched to a gene: 22. The CDR3 coding sequence is TGTGCCAGCAGCTTTAAAGAGCCGGGACAGGGGCGTCTTGATGGTTTGAACACTGAAGCTTTCTTT. It is translated as CASSFKEPGQGRLDGLNTEAFF.

This sequence joins TRBV7-2 and TRBJ2-5; D uncertain. The CDR3 totals 14 residues. Germline CDR1 SGHTA, CDR2 FQGNSA. Trimming cost V 6 bases and J 1 base, with 12 bases left between them. CDR3 sequence reads: CASSSPFSQETQYF. CDR3 bases: TGTGCCAGCAGTTCACCCTTCTCCCAAGAGACCCAGTACTTC.

This clonotype was counted at least ten times. The chain employs TRBV6-2 or TRBV6-3 and TRBJ2-3; 7 bases match TRBD1. The CDR3 has 14 amino acids. In germline, CDR1 is MNHEY, CDR2 SVGEGT. V trimming: 6 bases; J trimming: 2 bases; junction bases outside the gene matches: 5. In DNA form, the CDR3 reads TGTGCCAGCAGACCCGGGACAGTCACAGATACGCAGTATTTT. This translates into CASRPGTVTDTQYF.

This clonotype has only a few counts. The chain employs TRBV4-2 and TRBJ1-2, with 9 positions matching TRBD1. This CDR3 has 13 residues. In germline, CDR1 is LGHNA, CDR2 YNFKEQ. The V segment lost 4 bases and the J segment 8 bases; nucleotides outside the gene matches: 5. In nucleotides, the CDR3 is TGTGCCAGCAGCCGGGACAGGGAGGGCGGCTACACCTTC. The encoded protein is CASSRDREGGYTF.

The chain links TRBV12-3 or TRBV12-4 to TRBJ1-5; no clear D gene. V lost 6 bases and J 6 bases, leaving 21 bases between the germline ends. The CDR3 consists of 16 residues. CDR3 nucleotides: TGTGCCAGCAGCCTACGCGGCCCCCGTCACCCTCAGCCCCAGCATTTT. This gives the protein CASSLRGPRHPQPQHF.

This clonotype was recorded many times. The chain uses TRBV13 and TRBJ2-1; D gene uncertain. V was clipped by 0 bases and J by 0 bases, with 6 bases between them. This CDR3 is 15 amino acids long. Germline CDR1 reads PRHDT; CDR2 reads FYEKMQ (reference sequence). CDR3 protein: CASSLGDRSYNEQFF. In DNA form, the CDR3 reads TGTGCCAGCAGCTTAGGGGATCGCTCCTACAATGAGCAGTTCTTC. The whole variable domain, filled in from reference TRBV13 and TRBJ2-1, reads AAGVIQSPRHLIKEKRETATLKCYPIPRHDTVYWYQQGPGQDPQFLISFYEKMQSDKGSIPDRFSAQQFSDYHSELNMSSLELGDSALYFCASSLGDRSYNEQFFGPGTRLTVL.

The genes are TRBV25-1 and TRBJ1-5; D possibly corresponds to TRBD1 (5 bases). The V end lost 4 bases, the J end lost 6 bases, and 13 bases lay between the germline ends. In germline, CDR1 is MGHDK, CDR2 SYGVNS. The CDR3 runs 14 residues. The CDR3 DNA sequence: TGTGCCAGCAGTGGATCTGTGGGGGGTCAGCCCCAGCATTTT. Translating gives CASSGSVGGQPQHF.

This clonotype was found a few times. V and J are TRBV9 and TRBJ1-5; D gene ambiguous. This CDR3 contains 15 residues. The germline CDR1 and CDR2 sequences are SGDLS and YYNGEE. Between the trimmed V and J ends, which lost 0 bases and 6 bases, there was a span of 13 bases. The CDR3 sequence is CASSVGGYGGQPQHF. CDR3 bases: TGTGCCAGCAGCGTAGGTGGATATGGAGGTCAGCCCCAGCATTTT.